The 21 T cell receptor beta chains below all came from one sample that was sequenced in a study of T and B cells in COVID-19 patients. TRB rearrangements were amplified by multiplex PCR with BIOMED2 TRB-A/B primers. TCRdb independently ran MiXCR on the multiplex PCR reads; one entry per CDR3 protein. Among about 13,000 distinct CDR3 sequences listed, about 25% were seen once. Each TRB amplification used roughly 240-550 ng of genomic DNA from blood. Sequenced sample: blood. These receptors all come from a human donor who had recovered from COVID-19.

This clonotype is termed medium-sized (0.01 to 0.1%). The chain employs TRBV19 and TRBJ1-4, with a tentative D call TRBD1 (5 bases). The CDR3 sequence is 15 residues long. Per germline, CDR1 LNHDA and CDR2 SQIVND (reference sequence). The V end lost 6 bases, the J end lost 0 bases, and 11 bases lay between the germline ends. This CDR3 reads CASSGTAATNEKLFF. CDR3 coding DNA: TGTGCCAGTAGCGGGACCGCCGCAACTAATGAAAAACTGTTTTTT.

V gene TRBV14 combines with J gene TRBJ2-7; D ambiguous. Per germline, CDR1 SGHDN and CDR2 FVKESK. V dropped 4 bases and J dropped 0 bases, with 7 bases sitting between them. This CDR3 has 13 residues. The CDR3 region has the DNA TGTGCCAGCAGCCCGAGACCCTCCTACGAGCAGTACTTC. Translated: CASSPRPSYEQYF. Supplemented by reference TRBV14 and TRBJ2-7, the full variable domain reads EAGVTQFPSHSVIEKGQTVTLRCDPISGHDNLYWYRRVMGKEIKFLLHFVKESKQDESGMPNNRFLAERTGGTYSTLKVQPAELEDSGVYFCASSPRPSYEQYFGPGTRLTVT.

This clonotype has just a few counts. This rearrangement joins TRBV28 to TRBJ1-1; D not certain. Trimming removed 5 bases at V and 0 bases at J, with 10 bases between. The germline V gene encodes CDR1 MDHEN and CDR2 SYDVKM. The CDR3 loop spans 14 amino acids. CDR3 residues: CASSPRRVNTEAFF. The CDR3 region has the DNA TGTGCCAGCAGTCCTAGGAGGGTGAACACTGAAGCTTTCTTT.

This clonotype was counted between two and nine times. The chain recombines TRBV27 with TRBJ1-2; 9 bases align to TRBD1. The V segment lost 6 bases and the J segment 6 bases; nucleotides outside the gene matches: 5. Germline V gene lookup returns CDR1 MNHEY and CDR2 SMNVEV (reference sequence). The CDR3 spans 13 residues. DNA of the CDR3: TGTGCCAGCAGCCGAGACAGGGGGAATGGCTACACCTTC. It encodes CASSRDRGNGYTF.

V and J are TRBV6-5 and TRBJ2-1; 11 bases agree with TRBD2. V was pared by 7 bases and J by 6 bases, with 2 bases of the junction left unmatched. This CDR3 contains 13 residues. Germline V lookup: CDR1 MNHEY, CDR2 SVGAGI. The CDR3, as DNA: TGTGCCAGCAAAGGACTAGCGGGCAATGAGCAGTTCTTC. Translated, it gives CASKGLAGNEQFF.

By share of the sample, this clonotype is medium-sized (0.01 to 0.1%). This chain uses TRBV18 with TRBJ2-3; D is unclear. This CDR3 region has 13 residues. Germline lookup yields CDR1 KGHSH and CDR2 LQKENI. V dropped 6 bases and J dropped 3 bases, with 10 bases sitting between them. The CDR3 reads CASSSVGTDTQYF. CDR3 coding DNA: TGTGCCAGCTCCTCGGTCGGGACAGATACGCAGTATTTT.

The chain uses TRBV19 and TRBJ2-2; tentatively, D is TRBD2 (5 bases). The CDR3 spans 15 residues. Germline CDR1 LNHDA, CDR2 SQIVND (reference sequence). The CDR3 bases are TGTGTTACCAAAGCTGGGAGCGAGAACACCGGGGAGCTGTTTTTT. Translation: CVTKAGSENTGELFF.

Here the CDR3 reads CASSLLSSGNTIYF. The CDR3 DNA reads TGTGCCAGCAGCTTACTTAGCTCTGGAAACACCATATATTTT. The chain employs TRBV5-6 and TRBJ1-3; no firm D call. The V gene's germline CDR1 is SGHDT and CDR2 YYEEEE. CDR3 length: 14 amino acids. V was cut by 2 bases and J by 0 bases, with 6 bases left in between.

This clonotype came up many times. The V call is TRBV19, the J call TRBJ1-5; D possibly corresponds to TRBD1 (5 bases). CDR3 size: 17 residues. The germline V gene encodes CDR1 LNHDA and CDR2 SQIVND (reference sequence). Trimming removed 7 bases from V and 0 bases from J, with 19 bases in between. CDR3 region: CASNHRDGPYSNQPQHF. CDR3 DNA: TGTGCCAGTAACCACCGGGACGGGCCCTATAGCAATCAGCCCCAGCATTTT. Drawing the rest from reference TRBV19 and TRBJ1-5, the complete variable domain is DGGITQSPKYLFRKEGQNVTLSCEQNLNHDAMYWYRQDPGQGLRLIYYSQIVNDFQKGDIAEGYSVSREKKESFPLTVTSAQKNPTAFYLCASNHRDGPYSNQPQHFGDGTRLSIL.

The CDR3 DNA reads TGTGCCAGCAGCCAAGATGGGGCGGGAGGGCCTCACGAGCAGTACTTC. Protein sequence: CASSQDGAGGPHEQYF. The rearrangement joins TRBV4-2 to TRBJ2-7; 9 nucleotides match TRBD2. V gave up 0 bases and J gave up 5 bases; unmatched junction bases: 8. CDR3 size: 16 residues. Germline CDR1 is LGHNA and CDR2 is YNFKEQ.

This clonotype was counted many times. This chain connects TRBV27 to TRBJ1-3; D possibly corresponds to TRBD1 (5 bases). Germline loops: CDR1 MNHEY, CDR2 SMNVEV (reference sequence). Trimming removed 1 base at V and 7 bases at J, with 8 bases between. The CDR3 has 13 residues. As DNA, the CDR3 is TGTGCCAGCAGTTTATATTGGGGGAACACCATATATTTT. It codes for CASSLYWGNTIYF.

V is TRBV6-1 and J is TRBJ1-3; D gene uncertain. Trimming took 4 bases from V and 4 from J, leaving 17 bases between them. Germline loops: CDR1 MNHNS, CDR2 SASEGT. This CDR3 spans 16 amino acids. The CDR3 nucleotides read TGTGCCAGCAGTGCACCCGCGTGGACGCAGGGAAACACCATATATTTT. Its protein product is CASSAPAWTQGNTIYF.

J is TRBJ2-1 and V is TRBV6-6, with 11 nucleotides matching TRBD2. J was trimmed by 6 bases and V by 6 bases; bases with no gene match: 13. The CDR3 extends over 17 amino acids. Per germline, CDR1 MNHNY and CDR2 SVGAGI (reference sequence). CDR3 bases: TGTGCCAGCAGGCTAAAGAGAACTAGCGGGAGCACCAATGAGCAGTTCTTC. Translating gives CASRLKRTSGSTNEQFF.

This clonotype occurred a few times. V gene TRBV19 combines with J gene TRBJ2-1; TRBD2 matches 7 bases. There are 16 residues in the CDR3. Trimming at V came to 7 bases and at J to 6 bases, leaving 15 bases not matched to a gene. Per germline, CDR1 LNHDA and CDR2 SQIVND (reference sequence). This CDR3 is CASTNLGGGKGNEQFF. For the CDR3, the DNA is TGTGCCAGTACCAACCTGGGGGGGGGGAAGGGCAATGAGCAGTTCTTC.

This clonotype was detected many times. This rearrangement joins TRBV27 to TRBJ1-6; 11 positions match TRBD1. V lost 3 bases, J lost 9 bases, and 7 bases stayed unmatched. CDR1 is MNHEY and CDR2 is SMNVEV in the germline V gene (reference sequence). The CDR3 extends over 16 amino acids. DNA for the CDR3: TGTGCCAGCAGTTTGGGTACCGGGACAGGGGGTTCACCCCTCCACTTT. It codes for CASSLGTGTGGSPLHF.

The gene calls are TRBV7-2 and TRBJ2-5, with TRBD2 identical over 10 bases. Per the germline V gene, CDR1 is SGHTA and CDR2 is FQGNSA. V shed 0 bases, J shed 2 bases, and the junction held 6 bases outside the gene matches. CDR3 size: 17 residues. The CDR3 DNA reads as TGTGCCAGCAGCTTAGCGCTAGCGGGGGTACAGCAAGAGACCCAGTACTTC. Translated: CASSLALAGVQQETQYF.

The DNA of the CDR3 is TGTGCCAGCAGTACAGACAGGGGAGGTACTGAAGCTTTCTTT. Translating it yields CASSTDRGGTEAFF. The gene calls are TRBV6-5 and TRBJ1-1; 8 nucleotides align to TRBD1. The trim removed 5 bases at V and 5 bases at J, leaving 7 bases unmatched. Germline V gene lookup returns CDR1 MNHEY and CDR2 SVGAGI. CDR3 size: 14 residues.

By frequency in the sample, this clonotype is medium-sized (0.01 to 0.1%). The rearrangement joins TRBV12-3 or TRBV12-4 to TRBJ2-1, with D uncertain. The V and J ends lost 6 bases and 4 bases respectively, with 4 bases between them. The CDR3 has 11 amino acids. The CDR3 DNA follows: TGTGCCAGCAGGGTATACAATGAGCAGTTCTTC. Amino acid sequence: CASRVYNEQFF.

This clonotype is categorized as medium-sized. This sequence joins TRBV5-5 and TRBJ1-3; the match to TRBD1 covers 8 bases. The CDR3 is 20 residues long. CDR1 is SGHKS and CDR2 is YYEKEE in the germline V gene (reference sequence). V shed 3 bases, J shed 4 bases, and the junction held 21 bases outside the gene matches. The CDR3 sequence is CASSCARDRSCLSGGNTIYF. CDR3 bases: TGTGCCAGCAGCTGTGCCCGGGACAGGTCCTGTTTATCTGGGGGAAACACCATATATTTT.

Comments on this clonotype: This sequence may be a read error, since a much larger clone differs from it by one base. The chain links TRBV5-4 to TRBJ2-5; 8 positions match TRBD1. After removal of 4 bases from V and 7 bases from J, the junction contained 12 bases not matched to a gene. There are 15 residues in the CDR3. CDR1 is SGHNT and CDR2 is YYREEE in the germline V gene (reference sequence). The CDR3 region is CASSRDRGVVVTQYF. The CDR3 bases are TGTGCCAGCAGCCGCGACAGGGGCGTTGTGGTGACCCAGTACTTC.

In this sample, this clonotype turned up a few times. V and J are TRBV7-2 and TRBJ2-1, with D possibly being TRBD2 (6 bases). V gave up 1 base and J gave up 0 bases, with 10 bases separating them. CDR1 and CDR2 from the germline V gene are SGHTA and FQGNSA. The CDR3 spans 16 residues. The CDR3 bases are TGTGCCAGCAGCTTAGGACTAGTTAGCTCCTACAATGAGCAGTTCTTC. Its translation: CASSLGLVSSYNEQFF.